This TCR beta chain was sequenced in a study of CD8+ T cells in alopecia areata (dated by TCRdb to 2016 to 2019). The study in broad terms: Treated patients were enrolled in an open-label pilot trial of oral tofacitinib at 5 to 10 mg twice daily for moderate-to-severe alopecia areata. immunoSEQ multiplex PCR using 35 Vbeta forward primers and 13 Jbeta reverse primers was used to amplify TCRbeta CDR3 regions. Patients on tofacitinib were biopsied at baseline and after 4 and 24 weeks of treatment, and several of the patients also had a later scalp biopsy. Clonality in the scalp was compared among normal scalp (n=4), patchy alopecia areata scalp (n=8), and alopecia totalis/universalis scalp (n=8). In both human patients and the C3H/HeJ mouse model, the study applied high-throughput TCRbeta sequencing to look at T cell clonal expansion in alopecia areata. Patients stayed on tofacitinib for 6 to 18 months and then had 6 months of follow-up off drug so that delayed response and recurrence could be assessed. RNA was obtained with the PAXgene miRNA kit for fixed scalp, the miRNeasy kit for PBMCs, and the RNeasy kit for mouse skin. In humans, TCRbeta sequencing was performed on scalp tissue and on sorted CD4+ and CD8+ peripheral blood T cells from healthy controls and from patients with patchy or totalis/universalis alopecia areata. The SALT score, which quantifies the percentage of affected scalp surface area, was used to measure disease severity in treated patients.

The germline V gene (reference sequence) yields SGHAT for CDR1 and FQDESV for CDR2. Deletion took 5 bases off V and 0 bases off J, with a span of 21 bases between the germline ends. The CDR3 sequence holds 18 residues, the cysteine and phenylalanine included. Just CDR3 DNA is preserved here, 54 bases in frame from base 1. On the study overall, not on this receptor specifically: Shared TCR sequences between patients were less evident than in mice, which may be partly attributable to HLA diversity in the patient population. Tofacitinib significantly decreased scalp clonality and the number of expanded CD8+ clones among the top 100 scalp clones. During tofacitinib treatment, many expanded lesional clones stuck around in both scalp and blood, and this persistence may partly explain why relapse happens after treatment is stopped. Scalp TCR repertoire analysis is complicated because resident alphabeta T cells in normal human skin are also sequenced, whereas mouse skin is dominated by gammadelta T cells. Compared with normal scalp, lesional scalp had higher clonality and more expanded CD8+ clones, particularly in alopecia totalis/universalis, a pattern that suggests antigenic drive. The treated cohort was small, with a single nonresponder, so links between baseline CD8+ expansion and response need larger studies.

The sample's time point label is to be understood as: more than three weeks on oral tofacitinib. The sample's treatment or condition label, decoded: oral pan-JAK inhibitor, 5-10 mg twice daily. Lesional scalp punch biopsies and peripheral blood were obtained from alopecia areata patients. PBMCs were isolated by density centrifugation and stained for CD3, CD4 and CD8, after which CD4+ and CD8+ T cells were sorted on a FACSAria. Comment on this clone: It has no known antigen specificity. No much larger clone is present one base from it, and per-base qualities are unavailable.

The receptor library was made with the immunoSEQ multiplex PCR assay. RNA was extracted from all samples and reverse transcribed into cDNA as template for TCR sequencing. SuperScript III was used for first-strand cDNA synthesis, primed with a 2:1 mix of oligo-dT and random hexamers. A synthetic immune receptor repertoire was used to assess amplification bias, and residual bias was removed computationally. From the authors' description of their analysis: After raw reads were preprocessed to remove errors, the CDR3 was defined following IMGT conventions as running from the conserved cysteine to phenylalanine. Clonality was computed as 1 minus the Shannon entropy, with the entropy normalized by log2 of the number of productive unique TCRs. Whether each scalp clone was CD4 or CD8 was inferred by checking scalp TCRbeta sequences against the CD4 and CD8 repertoires from sorted blood. TCRdb took this table from immuneACCESS and kept in-frame rearrangements with V and J called. Such tables lack part of the clones; where checked against another copy, unresolved V genes explain under half of the gap, and the rest is unexplained. Clonal size and the V and J genes are those of that table, whereas D and trimming came from the DNA. The sample table records 110,000 to 150,000 clones; about four fifths of these occur just once. The ten largest clones take up 20% to 25% of the sample.

This receptor chain uses TRBV11-1 and TRBJ2-3, with the D call perhaps TRBD1 or TRBD2, as 5 bases match in each case. The source material was CD8+ T cells sorted from blood, sampled at week 4, from a patient treated with tofacitinib. The sequence was obtained from a human donor with alopecia areata. At the DNA level, the sequence is TGTGCCAGCAGCACTGTGGACGAGGGGATTGAAAGCACAGATACGCAGTATTTT. Its protein is CASSTVDEGIESTDTQYF.